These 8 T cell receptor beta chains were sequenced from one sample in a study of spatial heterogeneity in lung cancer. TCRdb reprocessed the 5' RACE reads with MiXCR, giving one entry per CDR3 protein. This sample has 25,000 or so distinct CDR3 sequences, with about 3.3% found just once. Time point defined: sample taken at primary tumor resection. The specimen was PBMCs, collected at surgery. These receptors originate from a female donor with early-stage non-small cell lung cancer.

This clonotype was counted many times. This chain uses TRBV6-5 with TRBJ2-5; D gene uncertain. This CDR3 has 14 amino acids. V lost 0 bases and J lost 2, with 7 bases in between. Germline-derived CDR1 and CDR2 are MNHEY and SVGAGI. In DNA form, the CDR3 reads TGTGCCAGCAGTTACTCGAATGGACAAGAGACCCAGTACTTC. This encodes CASSYSNGQETQYF.

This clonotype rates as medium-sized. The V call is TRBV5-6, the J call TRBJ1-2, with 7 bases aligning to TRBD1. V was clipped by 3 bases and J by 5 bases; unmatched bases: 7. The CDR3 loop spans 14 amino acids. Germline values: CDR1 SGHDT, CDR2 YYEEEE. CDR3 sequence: CASSSSGTDYGYTF. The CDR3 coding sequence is TGTGCCAGCAGCTCGTCCGGGACAGATTATGGCTACACCTTC.

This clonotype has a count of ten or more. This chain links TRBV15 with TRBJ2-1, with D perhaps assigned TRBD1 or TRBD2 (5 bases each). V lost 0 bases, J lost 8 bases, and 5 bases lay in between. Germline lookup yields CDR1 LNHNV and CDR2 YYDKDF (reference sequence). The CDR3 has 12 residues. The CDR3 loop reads CATSREGDEQFF. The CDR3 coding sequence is TGTGCCACCAGCAGAGAGGGGGATGAGCAGTTCTTC.

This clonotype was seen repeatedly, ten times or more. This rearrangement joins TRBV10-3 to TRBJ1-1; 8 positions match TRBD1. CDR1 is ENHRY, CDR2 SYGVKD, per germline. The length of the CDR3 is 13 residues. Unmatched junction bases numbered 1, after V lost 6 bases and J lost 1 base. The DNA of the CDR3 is TGTGCCATCAGGGGACAGGCGAACACTGAAGCTTTCTTT. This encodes CAIRGQANTEAFF.

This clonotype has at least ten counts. The CDR3 protein is CASSFGTPTGELFF. CDR3 DNA sequence: TGTGCCAGCAGTTTTGGCACGCCGACCGGGGAGCTGTTTTTT. The V call is TRBV27, the J call TRBJ2-2; D is unresolved. The V gene lost 3 bases and the J gene lost 5 bases, with 10 bases spanning the gap. Germline CDR1 reads MNHEY; CDR2 reads SMNVEV (reference sequence). CDR3 size: 14 residues.

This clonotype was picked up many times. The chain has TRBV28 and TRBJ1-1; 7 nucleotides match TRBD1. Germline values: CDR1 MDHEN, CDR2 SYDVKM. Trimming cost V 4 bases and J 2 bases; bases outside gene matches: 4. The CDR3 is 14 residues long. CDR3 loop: CASSSGQANTEAFF. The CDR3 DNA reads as TGTGCCAGCAGTTCCGGACAGGCAAACACTGAAGCTTTCTTT.

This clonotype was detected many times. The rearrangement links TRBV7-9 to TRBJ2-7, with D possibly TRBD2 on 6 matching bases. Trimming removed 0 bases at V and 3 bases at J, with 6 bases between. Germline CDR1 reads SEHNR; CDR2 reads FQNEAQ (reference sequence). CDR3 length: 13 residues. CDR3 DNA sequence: TGTGCCAGCAGCTTAGCGGAGGGCTACGAGCAGTACTTC. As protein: CASSLAEGYEQYF.

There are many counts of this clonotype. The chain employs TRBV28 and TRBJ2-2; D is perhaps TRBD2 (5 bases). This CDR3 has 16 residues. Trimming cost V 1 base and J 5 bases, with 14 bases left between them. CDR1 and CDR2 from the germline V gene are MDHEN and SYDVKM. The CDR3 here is CASSLFPRGGTGELFF. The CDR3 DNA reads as TGTGCCAGCAGTTTATTTCCCCGCGGAGGTACCGGGGAGCTGTTTTTT.